This T cell receptor (beta chain) was captured in a study of technical replicates of blood from several donors. The CDR3 is 15 residues long. CDR1 is SGHDT, CDR2 YYEEEE, per germline. V lost 4 bases, J lost 1 base, and 5 bases stayed unmatched. Method: immunoSEQ multiplex PCR; TCRdb's copy keeps in-frame clones and lacks some. The sample consists of about 66,000 clones, roughly 88% of them appearing once. Material: PBMCs. The genes are TRBV5-6 and TRBJ1-2, with 9 bases lining up with TRBD1. The sequence derives from a human donor in good health. Some clones in this sample may be carry-over from other donors' samples. The CDR3 bases are TGTGCCAGCAGCAACGACAGGGGGGGTAACTATGGCTACACCTTC. This sequence encodes CASSNDRGGNYGYTF.